These 2 T cell receptor beta chains were sequenced from one sample in a study of beta chain features in type 1 diabetes. These receptors are not linked to any known antigen. The entirety of the isolated RNA underwent reverse transcription, so expressed TCRB transcripts were sequenced. The data were produced by immunoSEQ multiplex PCR, yet TCRdb's version contains in-frame clones alone and is incomplete. The profile shows 600,000 to 700,000 clones, about an eighth of them singletons. General study findings and limits: All four CD4+ subsets of Type 1 diabetes patients contained TCRB CDR3s that were moderately but significantly shorter.

The source material was naive CD4+ T cells from blood. Receptor source: a man aged 25-45 years with type 1 diabetes.

The rearrangement links TRBV15 to TRBJ1-5, with D uncertain. The CDR3 spans 12 residues. Germline V gene data show CDR1 as LNHNV and CDR2 as YYDKDF (reference sequence). V lost 2 bases and J lost 9, with 8 bases in between. Here the CDR3 DNA reads TGTGCCACCAGCAGACAGAATACGCCCCAGCATTTT. It is translated as CATSRQNTPQHF.

This clone appeared a few times. This chain joins TRBV25-1 and TRBJ2-5; TRBD2 matches 7 bases. The CDR3 is made up of 15 amino acids. V was pared by 4 bases and J by 4 bases, with 9 bases of the junction left unmatched. CDR1 is MGHDK and CDR2 is SYGVNS in the germline V gene. The CDR3 nucleotides are TGTGCCAGCAGTGTGTCGAGCGGGGCAGGAGAGACCCAGTACTTC. It translates to CASSVSSGAGETQYF.